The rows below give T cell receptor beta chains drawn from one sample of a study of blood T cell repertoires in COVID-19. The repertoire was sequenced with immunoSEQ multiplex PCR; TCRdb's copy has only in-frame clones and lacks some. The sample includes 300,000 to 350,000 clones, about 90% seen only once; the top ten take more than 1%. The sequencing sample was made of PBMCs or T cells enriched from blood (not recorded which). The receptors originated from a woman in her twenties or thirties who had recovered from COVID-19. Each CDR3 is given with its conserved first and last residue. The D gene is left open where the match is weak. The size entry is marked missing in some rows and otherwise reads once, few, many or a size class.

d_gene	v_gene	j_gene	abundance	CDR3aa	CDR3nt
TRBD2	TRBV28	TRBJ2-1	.	CASSLVLAGSHYNEQFF	TGTGCCAGCAGTTTGGTCCTAGCGGGGAGCCACTACAATGAGCAGTTCTTC
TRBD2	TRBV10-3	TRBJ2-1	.	CAISRPGGKNEQFF	TGTGCCATCAGCCGCCCGGGGGGAAAGAATGAGCAGTTCTTC
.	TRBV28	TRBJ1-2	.	CASSFGGPSFGYTF	TGTGCCAGCAGTTTCGGCGGGCCCAGCTTTGGCTACACCTTC
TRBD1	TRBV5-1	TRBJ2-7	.	CASSLATGGPYEQYF	TGCGCCAGCAGCTTGGCGACAGGGGGCCCTTACGAGCAGTACTTC
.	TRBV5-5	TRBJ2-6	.	CASSATGVPSSGANVLTF	TGTGCCAGCAGCGCGACCGGGGTCCCAAGCTCTGGGGCCAACGTCCTGACTTTC
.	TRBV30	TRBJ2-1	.	CAWSVRNEQFF	TGTGCCTGGAGTGTCCGTAATGAGCAGTTCTTC
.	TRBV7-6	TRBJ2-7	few	CASSRSQGSHEQYF	TGTGCCAGCAGCCGGAGCCAGGGGTCCCACGAGCAGTACTTC
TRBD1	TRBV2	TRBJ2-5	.	CASSEGGQGGRGRETQYF	TGTGCCAGCAGTGAAGGGGGACAGGGTGGCCGTGGTAGGGAGACCCAGTACTTC
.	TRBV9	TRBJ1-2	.	CASSVGGASRSYTF	TGTGCCAGCAGCGTAGGAGGTGCATCTCGTAGCTACACCTTC
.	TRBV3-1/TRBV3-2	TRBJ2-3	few	CASTSRTLDTQYF	TGTGCCAGCACTTCCCGGACTTTGGATACGCAGTATTTT
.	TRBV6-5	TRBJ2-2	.	CASSLGGGGELFF	TGTGCCAGCAGCCTGGGGGGTGGCGGGGAGCTGTTTTTT
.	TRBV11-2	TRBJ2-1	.	CASSLRDNSYNEQFF	TGTGCCAGCAGCTTAAGGGACAATTCCTACAATGAGCAGTTCTTC
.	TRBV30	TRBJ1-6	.	CAWSVSRSSYNSPLHF	TGTGCCTGGAGTGTATCCCGGAGCTCCTATAATTCACCCCTCCACTTT
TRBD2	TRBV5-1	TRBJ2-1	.	CASSLVAGLAGGRYNEQFF	TGCGCCAGCAGCTTGGTGGCCGGACTAGCGGGGGGGCGATACAATGAGCAGTTCTTC
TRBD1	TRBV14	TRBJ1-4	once	CASSLEAGTGNEKLFF	TGTGCCAGCAGCCTGGAAGCCGGGACAGGGAATGAAAAACTGTTTTTT
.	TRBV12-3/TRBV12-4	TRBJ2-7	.	CASSLAGYEQYF	TGTGCCAGCAGTTTAGCCGGCTACGAGCAGTACTTC
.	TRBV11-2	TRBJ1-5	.	CASSYQAGSNQPQHF	TGTGCCAGCAGCTACCAGGCAGGTAGCAATCAGCCCCAGCATTTT
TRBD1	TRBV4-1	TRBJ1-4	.	CASSHPGDSSGLKLFF	TGCGCCAGCAGCCACCCCGGGGACAGCTCAGGCCTAAAACTGTTTTTT
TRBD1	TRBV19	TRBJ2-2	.	CASTWQGQALGTGELFF	TGTGCCAGTACTTGGCAGGGACAGGCCCTTGGCACCGGGGAGCTGTTTTTT
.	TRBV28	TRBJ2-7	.	CASSALEQGKAYEQYF	TGTGCCAGCAGCGCCCTCGAGCAGGGGAAGGCCTACGAGCAGTACTTC
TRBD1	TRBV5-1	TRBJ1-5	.	CASSSSGGRNQPQHF	TGCGCCAGCAGCTCCTCAGGGGGCCGGAATCAGCCCCAGCATTTT
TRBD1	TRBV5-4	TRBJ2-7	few	CASSEAVGRGREQYF	TGTGCCAGCAGCGAGGCGGTGGGCAGGGGGCGCGAGCAGTACTTC
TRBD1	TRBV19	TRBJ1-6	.	CASTPGQGTSPLHF	TGTGCCAGTACCCCGGGACAGGGTACCTCACCCCTCCACTTT
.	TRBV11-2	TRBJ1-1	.	CASSFSLQGNTEAFF	TGTGCCAGCAGCTTTAGCCTACAGGGGAACACTGAAGCTTTCTTT
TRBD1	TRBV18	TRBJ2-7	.	CASSLPGQDYEQYF	TGTGCCAGCTCATTGCCGGGACAGGACTACGAGCAGTACTTC
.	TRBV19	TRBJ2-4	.	CASSLGAKNIQYF	TGTGCCAGTAGCCTCGGGGCCAAAAACATTCAGTACTTC
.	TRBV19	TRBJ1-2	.	CASSIADSYGYTF	TGTGCCAGTAGTATAGCGGACTCCTATGGCTACACCTTC
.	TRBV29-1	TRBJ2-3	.	CSVVFEGTQYF	TGCAGCGTTGTTTTTGAGGGTACGCAGTATTTT